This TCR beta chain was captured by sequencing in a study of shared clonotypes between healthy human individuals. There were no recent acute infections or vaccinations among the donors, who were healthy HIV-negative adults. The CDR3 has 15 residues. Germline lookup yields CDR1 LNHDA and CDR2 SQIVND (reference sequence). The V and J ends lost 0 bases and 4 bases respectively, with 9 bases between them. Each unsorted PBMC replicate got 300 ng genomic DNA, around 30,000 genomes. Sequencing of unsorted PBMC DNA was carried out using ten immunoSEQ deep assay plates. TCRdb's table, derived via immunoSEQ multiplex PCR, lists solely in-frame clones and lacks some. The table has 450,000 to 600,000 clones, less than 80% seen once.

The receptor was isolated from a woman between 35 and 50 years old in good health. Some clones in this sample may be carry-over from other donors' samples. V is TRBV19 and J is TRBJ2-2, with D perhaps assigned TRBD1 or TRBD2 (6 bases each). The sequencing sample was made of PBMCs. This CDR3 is CASSIEGGGTGELFF. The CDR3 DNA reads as TGTGCCAGTAGTATAGAGGGGGGCGGCACCGGGGAGCTGTTTTTT.